The clone carrying this T cell receptor (beta chain) was recorded only once. This sample stems from a study of blood T cell repertoires in COVID-19. For the study at large: Collection of acute and convalescent COVID-19 samples took place in the United States, Italy and Spain.

Repertoires were generated with immunoSEQ multiplex PCR, while TCRdb's copy carries only in-frame clones and drops some. Of fewer than 50,000 clones in the sample, 76% were seen once. CDR3 size: 15 residues. Germline CDR1 and CDR2: KGHSH and LQKENI. V gave up 3 bases and J gave up 2 bases; unmatched junction bases: 2. This TCR came from a man at least 80 years old with acute or convalescent COVID-19. Material: peripheral blood. V is TRBV18 and J is TRBJ2-1, with 9 bases lining up with TRBD1. In DNA form, the CDR3 reads TGTGCCAGCTCACCTGGGACAGGGACCTACAATGAGCAGTTCTTC. It is translated as CASSPGTGTYNEQFF.